Below, 27 T cell receptor beta chains from the same sample are listed, as sequenced in a study of blood T cell repertoires in COVID-19. Method: immunoSEQ multiplex PCR; TCRdb's copy keeps in-frame clones and lacks some. The data show around 200,000 clones, around 85% seen once. Sequenced: PBMCs or T cells enriched from blood (not recorded which). Receptors were obtained from a woman aged 25 to 45 who had recovered from COVID-19.

The rearrangement joins TRBV9 to TRBJ2-2, with 9 bases aligning to TRBD1. Germline V gene data show CDR1 as SGDLS and CDR2 as YYNGEE. This CDR3 has 16 residues. The V gene end was trimmed by 3 bases and the J gene end by 2 bases; junction bases not matched to a gene: 5. CDR3 residues: CASSAWDRVNTGELFF. The CDR3 DNA follows: TGTGCCAGCAGCGCCTGGGACAGGGTAAACACCGGGGAGCTGTTTTTT.

This sequence joins TRBV6-6 and TRBJ2-2; a possible D gene is TRBD1 (6 bases). Germline V gene data show CDR1 as MNHNY and CDR2 as SVGAGI (reference sequence). The V gene lost 7 bases and the J gene lost 5 bases, with 14 bases spanning the gap. The CDR3 consists of 14 residues. The CDR3 reads CASTDNQGTGELFF. The CDR3 DNA reads TGTGCCAGCACTGACAATCAGGGGACCGGGGAGCTGTTTTTT.

The genes are TRBV5-1 and TRBJ1-2; no clear D gene. CDR1 and CDR2 (germline): SGHRS, YFSETQ. The CDR3 has 15 residues. Trimming cost V 5 bases and J 0 bases, with 14 bases left between them. The CDR3 is CASSLPGEANYGYTF. The CDR3 DNA is TGCGCCAGCAGTCTACCGGGTGAGGCTAACTATGGCTACACCTTC.

This chain links TRBV7-9 with TRBJ1-3; D is uncertain. This CDR3 has 14 residues. With 5 bases removed from V and 1 base from J, the gap between germline ends came to 9 bases. Per germline, CDR1 SEHNR and CDR2 FQNEAQ (reference sequence). DNA for the CDR3: TGTGCCAGCAGCCAGGCGCCGTCTGGAAACACCATATATTTT. It is translated as CASSQAPSGNTIYF.

This clone has just one count. The V and J genes are TRBV5-6 and TRBJ2-2; 8 bases match TRBD2. This CDR3 is built from 15 residues. CDR1 is SGHDT, CDR2 YYEEEE, per germline. Trimming removed 1 base from V and 5 bases from J; junction bases left unmatched: 4. CDR3 region: CASSLYREGTGELFF. CDR3 DNA sequence: TGTGCCAGCAGCTTGTACCGGGAGGGTACCGGGGAGCTGTTTTTT.

As DNA, the CDR3 is TGCAGTGCTAGCTTCAATGAGCAGTTCTTC. It encodes CSASFNEQFF. The chain has TRBV20-1 and TRBJ2-1; D remains unclear. CDR3 size: 10 residues. CDR1 and CDR2 (germline): DFQATT, SNEGSKA (reference sequence). Trimming pared 3 bases from V and 6 bases from J, leaving 3 bases between.

The genes are TRBV4-1 and TRBJ2-1; 7 bases agree with TRBD1. The germline V gene has CDR1 MGHRA and CDR2 YSYEKL. The CDR3 consists of 15 residues. After removal of 3 bases from V and 4 bases from J, the junction contained 6 bases not matched to a gene. The CDR3 DNA reads TGCGCCAGCAGCCAGGGGACAGTCACTTACAATGAGCAGTTCTTC. This codes for CASSQGTVTYNEQFF.

The V call is TRBV13, the J call TRBJ1-2, with D uncertain. Germline-derived CDR1 and CDR2 are PRHDT and FYEKMQ (reference sequence). The V end lost 2 bases, the J end lost 10 bases, and 11 bases lay between the germline ends. This CDR3 has 12 amino acids. CDR3 sequence (DNA): TGTGCCAGCAGCTTACTGACGGAGGACTACACCTTC. Amino acids: CASSLLTEDYTF.

This sequence joins TRBV6-5 and TRBJ2-1, with 8 bases that match TRBD2. In germline, CDR1 is MNHEY, CDR2 SVGAGI. V gave up 0 bases and J gave up 4 bases; unmatched junction bases: 5. The CDR3 runs 16 residues. The CDR3 DNA reads as TGTGCCAGCAGTTACTCGGCTAGCGGGTTTTACAATGAGCAGTTCTTC. This gives the protein CASSYSASGFYNEQFF.

This clone occurred many times. V is TRBV5-4 and J is TRBJ2-3; 7 bases are a match to TRBD2. This CDR3 has 15 residues. V was clipped by 1 base and J by 9 bases; unmatched bases: 11. From germline, CDR1 is SGHNT and CDR2 YYREEE (reference sequence). Here the CDR3 reads CASSLTGGLGGTQYF. CDR3 sequence (DNA): TGTGCCAGCAGCTTGACGGGGGGACTCGGTGGCACGCAGTATTTT. Combining the CDR3 with reference TRBV5-4 and TRBJ2-3 gives the whole variable domain ETGVTQSPTHLIKTRGQQVTLRCSSQSGHNTVSWYQQALGQGPQFIFQYYREEENGRGNFPPRFSGLQFPNYSSELNVNALELDDSALYLCASSLTGGLGGTQYFGPGTRLTVL.

This clone was counted a few times. This chain connects TRBV19 to TRBJ1-3, with unresolved D. Trimming took 7 bases from V and 0 from J, leaving 16 bases between them. The germline V gene encodes CDR1 LNHDA and CDR2 SQIVND (reference sequence). The CDR3 is 16 amino acids. CDR3 sequence (DNA): TGTGCCAGTAAGGACTTACCGACGGGCTCTGGAAACACCATATATTTT. The encoded protein is CASKDLPTGSGNTIYF.

The rearrangement joins TRBV28 to TRBJ2-1; TRBD1 aligns across 11 bases. CDR1 is MDHEN, CDR2 SYDVKM, per germline. Germline trimming cut 8 bases from V and 9 bases from J; bases unmatched to any gene: 3. The CDR3 length is 12 residues. Here the CDR3 reads CASRTGGSEQFF. CDR3 coding DNA: TGTGCCAGCCGGACAGGGGGCAGTGAGCAGTTCTTC.

This chain uses TRBV25-1 with TRBJ1-3, with D perhaps matching TRBD1 (6 bases). Deletions cut 4 bases from V and 9 bases from J, with 28 bases between. Germline CDR1 and CDR2: MGHDK and SYGVNS. The CDR3 is made up of 18 amino acids. For the CDR3, the DNA is TGTGCCAGCAGTGGGCCGGGACAAAGAAATCCCAGGGGTAGCACCATATATTTT. Translated, it gives CASSGPGQRNPRGSTIYF.

The chain recombines TRBV6-6 with TRBJ1-2; weak D call: TRBD1 (6 bases). The CDR3 is 14 amino acids. The V end was cut by 2 bases, the J end by 7 bases, with 14 bases between. Germline lookup yields CDR1 MNHNY and CDR2 SVGAGI (reference sequence). CDR3 in DNA: TGTGCCAGCAGTTACGGGGGCCAGGTATTTGGCTACACCTTC. This codes for CASSYGGQVFGYTF.

The rearrangement links TRBV3-1 (or the pseudogene TRBV3-2) to TRBJ1-1; TRBD1 matches at 7 bases. CDR1 and CDR2 (germline): LGHDT, YNNKEL (reference sequence). Germline trimming cut 4 bases from V and 4 bases from J; bases unmatched to any gene: 15. CDR3 length equals 17 residues. CDR3 DNA sequence: TGTGCCAGCAGCCGATTGACAGGGAAAGGAGTTAGCACTGAAGCTTTCTTT. Translated: CASSRLTGKGVSTEAFF.

The V and J genes are TRBV7-3 and TRBJ2-7; the match to TRBD1 covers 12 bases. The J segment lost 10 bases and the V segment lost 3 bases, leaving 10 bases of the junction unmatched. Per the germline V gene, CDR1 is SGHTA and CDR2 is FQGTGA. This CDR3 has 15 residues. The CDR3 sequence: CASSLSGTGGYQQYF. CDR3 in DNA: TGTGCCAGCAGCTTGTCCGGGACAGGGGGCTATCAACAGTACTTC.

This chain joins TRBV7-3 and TRBJ2-1, with TRBD2 matching 13 bases. The CDR3 length is 13 residues. Germline V gene sequence: CDR1 SGHTA, CDR2 FQGTGA. After removal of 5 bases from V and 11 bases from J, the junction contained 3 bases not matched to a gene. DNA for the CDR3: TGTGCCAGCAGCACTAGCGGGGGGGCCAAGCAGTTCTTC. Protein sequence: CASSTSGGAKQFF.

The chain has TRBV5-6 and TRBJ2-3; the match to TRBD1 covers 7 bases. CDR1 and CDR2 from the germline V gene are SGHDT and YYEEEE. Trimming took 4 bases from V and 9 from J; bases not matched to a gene: 5. The CDR3 is 12 residues long. CDR3 sequence reads: CASSVHRGTQYF. CDR3 in DNA: TGTGCCAGCAGCGTACACAGGGGCACGCAGTATTTT.

The chain recombines TRBV5-4 with TRBJ1-2; D remains ambiguous. The germline V and J ends were trimmed by 3 bases and 4 bases, with 22 bases remaining between them. CDR1 and CDR2 (germline): SGHNT, YYREEE (reference sequence). This CDR3 is 17 amino acids long. The CDR3 protein is CASSSYRFLVPGYGYTF. The DNA of the CDR3 is TGTGCCAGCAGCTCATACCGGTTCCTCGTGCCAGGCTATGGCTACACCTTC. Full variable domain (remainder filled in from reference TRBV5-4 and TRBJ1-2): ETGVTQSPTHLIKTRGQQVTLRCSSQSGHNTVSWYQQALGQGPQFIFQYYREEENGRGNFPPRFSGLQFPNYSSELNVNALELDDSALYLCASSSYRFLVPGYGYTFGSGTRLTVV.

The chain employs TRBV6-5 and TRBJ1-5; D is unresolved. The CDR3 is 14 amino acids. Germline CDR1 and CDR2: MNHEY and SVGAGI. Between the trimmed V and J ends, which lost 8 bases and 7 bases, there was a span of 18 bases. The CDR3 DNA follows: TGTGCCAGCGCCCCAGAAGTTTCGCGGCAGCCCCAGCATTTT. Amino acids: CASAPEVSRQPQHF.

This clone was recorded a few times. The chain uses TRBV9 and TRBJ1-2; D uncertain. The CDR3 has 15 residues. The germline V gene encodes CDR1 SGDLS and CDR2 YYNGEE. Deletions cut 0 bases from V and 6 bases from J, with 15 bases between. The CDR3 DNA sequence: TGTGCCAGCAGCGTAGACCACAGCCTATCCCATGGCTACACCTTC. This codes for CASSVDHSLSHGYTF. The whole variable domain, remainder taken from reference TRBV9 and TRBJ1-2, is DSGVTQTPKHLITATGQRVTLRCSPRSGDLSVYWYQQSLDQGLQFLIQYYNGEERAKGNILERFSAQQFPDLHSELNLSSLELGDSALYFCASSVDHSLSHGYTFGSGTRLTVV.

The V and J genes are TRBV7-9 and TRBJ1-2, with D maybe TRBD1 (6 bases). Trimming pared 7 bases from V and 3 bases from J, leaving 18 bases between. Germline loops: CDR1 SEHNR, CDR2 FQNEAQ (reference sequence). The CDR3 consists of 15 residues. This CDR3 reads CASTPGGGHDYGYTF. The CDR3 DNA reads TGTGCCAGCACCCCTGGGGGGGGGCACGACTATGGCTACACCTTC.

The rearrangement uses TRBV2 and TRBJ1-2; 10 bases fit TRBD1. The CDR3 is 16 residues long. V was pared by 4 bases and J by 6 bases, with 11 bases of the junction left unmatched. CDR1 is SNHLY, CDR2 FYNNEI, per germline. CDR3 bases: TGTGCCAGCAGTGGTCCGGGACAGGGGTTGATGAATGGCTACACCTTC. Translated, it gives CASSGPGQGLMNGYTF.

The genes are TRBV6-1 and TRBJ1-1; D unresolved. Germline CDR1 is MNHNS and CDR2 is SASEGT. Trimming took 2 bases from V and 6 from J, leaving 16 bases between them. This CDR3 comprises 15 residues. DNA for the CDR3: TGTGCCAGCAGTGAATCGGGGAAGTTAACATCTGAAGCTTTCTTT. This gives the protein CASSESGKLTSEAFF.

The rearrangement uses TRBV28 and TRBJ1-1; D possibly corresponds to TRBD1 (6 bases). Germline V CDR1 and CDR2: MDHEN, SYDVKM. The V gene lost 4 bases and the J gene lost 5 bases, with 20 bases spanning the gap. CDR3 length: 16 residues. The CDR3 coding sequence is TGTGCCAGCAGTTATCACAGGGCGCCTCAATTGACTGAAGCTTTCTTT. This sequence encodes CASSYHRAPQLTEAFF.

On this clone itself: Other nucleotide sequences in the sample specify the same CDR3. This chain joins TRBV5-1 and TRBJ2-5; D remains ambiguous. CDR3 length equals 12 residues. Germline CDR1 reads SGHRS; CDR2 reads YFSETQ. Trimming pared 4 bases from V and 1 base from J, leaving 5 bases between. CDR3 nucleotide sequence: TGCGCCAGCAGCCGAGGCCAAGAGACCCAGTACTTC. Amino acids: CASSRGQETQYF.

V usage is TRBV7-2 and J usage is TRBJ2-7; TRBD1 matches at 7 bases. CDR3 length: 14 amino acids. The germline V gene has CDR1 SGHTA and CDR2 FQGNSA. Trimming cost V 5 bases and J 0 bases; bases outside gene matches: 4. DNA of the CDR3: TGTGCCAGCAGCCTAGGGGGCAACTCCTACGAGCAGTACTTC. It is translated as CASSLGGNSYEQYF. The full variable domain, with the rest looked up from reference TRBV7-2 and TRBJ2-7, is GAGVSQSPSNKVTEKGKDVELRCDPISGHTALYWYRQSLGQGLEFLIYFQGNSAPDKSGLPSDRFSAERTGGSVSTLTIQRTQQEDSAVYLCASSLGGNSYEQYFGPGTRLTVT.